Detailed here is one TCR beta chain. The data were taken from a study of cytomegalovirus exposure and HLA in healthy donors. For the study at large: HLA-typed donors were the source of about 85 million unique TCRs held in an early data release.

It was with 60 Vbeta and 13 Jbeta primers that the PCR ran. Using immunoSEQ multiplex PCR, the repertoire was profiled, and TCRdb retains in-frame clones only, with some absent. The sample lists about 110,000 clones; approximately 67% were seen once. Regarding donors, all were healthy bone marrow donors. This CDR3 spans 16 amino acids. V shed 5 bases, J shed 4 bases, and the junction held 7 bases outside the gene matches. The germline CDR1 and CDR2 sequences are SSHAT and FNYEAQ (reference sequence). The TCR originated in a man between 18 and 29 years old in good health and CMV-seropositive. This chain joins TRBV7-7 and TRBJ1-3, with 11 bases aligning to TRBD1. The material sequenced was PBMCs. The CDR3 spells CASSPGQGAGGNTIYF. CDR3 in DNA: TGTGCCAGCAGCCCTGGACAGGGGGCGGGAGGAAACACCATATATTTT.